This record concerns one T cell receptor beta chain sequence. What it binds is not known. The data were taken from a study of T cell repertoires in cytomegalovirus infection. The CDR3 totals 14 residues. V was cut by 8 bases and J by 0 bases, with 11 bases left in between. CDR1 is LNHDA and CDR2 is SQIVND in the germline V gene (reference sequence). Points from the study as a whole: HLA-C-restricted, CMV-specific TCR beta clonotypes were dominant ex vivo. Summed public TCR beta family frequency identified CMV carriers bearing the relevant HLA.

A single record per CDR3 protein comes from TCRdb applying MiXCR to the reads. The sample carries some 590,000 distinct CDR3 sequences, approximately 40% recorded once. The source is a human donor in good health (CMV status not recorded). Some clones in this sample may be carry-over from other donors' samples. The chain carries TRBV19 and TRBJ1-3; D is undetermined. The source was cultured PBMCs, collected from culture after CMV antigen stimulation. CDR3 residues: CASRNRPSGNTIYF. In DNA form, the CDR3 reads TGTGCCAGTCGGAACAGACCCTCTGGAAACACCATATATTTT.